This TCR beta chain was retrieved from a study of blood T cells in healthy people across ages. The CDR3 has 12 amino acids. CDR1 is SQVTM, CDR2 ANQGSEA, per germline. V was clipped by 7 bases and J by 6 bases; unmatched bases: 7. This clonotype has ten or more counts. The antigen remains undetermined. Broader study findings: Compared with aged donors, long-lived donors showed fewer expanded clones, suggesting selection.

The people who gave samples were healthy Caucasians from Russia, aged roughly 6 to 95. Extractions gave at least 5.5 micrograms of total RNA per sample. A J-beta primer mix and a sample-barcoded 5' primer were used in a second PCR of about 7 to 12 cycles. Template switching added a 12-random-nucleotide identifier to every cDNA molecule. One entry per CDR3 protein, called by TCRdb with MiXCR from the 5' RACE reads. Here the sample spans about 1,800,000 distinct CDR3 sequences, 25% to 30% being singletons. The specimen was blood. The TCR was taken from a woman in her twenties or thirties in good health. The rearrangement uses TRBV29-1 and TRBJ2-7; 9 positions match TRBD1. The CDR3 nucleotides read TGCAGCGCAGCACAGGGGGCTAGCGAGCAGTACTTC. Protein: CSAAQGASEQYF.